The clone carrying this T cell receptor beta chain was found a few times. The data were taken from a study of blood T cell repertoires in COVID-19. Study background: Samples came from the United States, Italy and Spain, spanning acute and convalescent COVID-19. PBMCs, B-cell-depleted T cells, or T cells provided the cDNA or gDNA that made up the material.

Original analysis: Reference gene primer amplification gave estimated nucleated cell counts. Repertoires were generated with immunoSEQ multiplex PCR, while TCRdb's copy carries only in-frame clones and drops some. That table is the source of V, J and clone size, and D and trimming were worked out from the DNA. The table shows some 110,000 clones, with roughly 80% occurring only once. Germline CDR1 and CDR2: LGHNA and YSLEER. The CDR3 length is 13 residues. Trimming took 3 bases from V and 2 from J, leaving 7 bases between them. The source of this sequence is a woman older than 75 with acute or convalescent COVID-19. V is TRBV4-3 and J is TRBJ2-5, with D maybe TRBD1 (6 bases). The sample comprised peripheral blood. This CDR3 reads CASSQDRQETQYF. In DNA form, the CDR3 reads TGCGCCAGCAGCCAGGACAGACAAGAGACCCAGTACTTC.